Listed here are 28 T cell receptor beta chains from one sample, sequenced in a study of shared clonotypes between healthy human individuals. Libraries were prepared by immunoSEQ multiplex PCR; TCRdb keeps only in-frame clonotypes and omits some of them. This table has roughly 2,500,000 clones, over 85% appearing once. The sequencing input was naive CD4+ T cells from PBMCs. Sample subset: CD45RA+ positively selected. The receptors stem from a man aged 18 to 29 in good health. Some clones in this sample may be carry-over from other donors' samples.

The CDR3 region is CASRMNWDRGLEQYF. CDR3 DNA: TGTGCCAGCAGGATGAATTGGGACAGAGGCCTCGAGCAGTACTTC. This chain joins TRBV2 and TRBJ2-7, with TRBD1 matching over 7 bases. J gave up 6 bases and V 6 bases, and 14 bases lay outside the gene matches. This CDR3 region has 15 residues. Per the germline V gene, CDR1 is SNHLY and CDR2 is FYNNEI.

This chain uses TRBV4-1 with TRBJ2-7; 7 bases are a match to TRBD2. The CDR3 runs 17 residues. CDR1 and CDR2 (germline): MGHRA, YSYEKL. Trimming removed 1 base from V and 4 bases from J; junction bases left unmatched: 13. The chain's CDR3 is CASSQAAISGPAYEQYF. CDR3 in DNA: TGCGCCAGCAGCCAAGCCGCCATTAGCGGGCCAGCTTACGAGCAGTACTTC.

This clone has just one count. The CDR3 loop reads CASGSVGGSYEQYF. CDR3 in DNA: TGCGCCAGCGGCTCGGTTGGGGGGTCCTACGAGCAGTACTTC. This chain joins TRBV5-1 and TRBJ2-7; D perhaps matches TRBD2 (6 bases). Trimming took off 7 bases at V and 1 base at J, with 15 bases between the two ends. This CDR3 comprises 14 residues. Germline CDR1 and CDR2: SGHRS and YFSETQ.

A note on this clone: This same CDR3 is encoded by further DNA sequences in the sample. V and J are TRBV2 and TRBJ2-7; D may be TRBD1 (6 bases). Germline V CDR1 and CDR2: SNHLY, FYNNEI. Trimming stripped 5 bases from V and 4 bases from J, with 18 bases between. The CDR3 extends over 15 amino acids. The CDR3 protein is CASSPTAGDPYEQYF. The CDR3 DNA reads TGTGCCAGCAGTCCCACGGCAGGGGATCCTTACGAGCAGTACTTC.

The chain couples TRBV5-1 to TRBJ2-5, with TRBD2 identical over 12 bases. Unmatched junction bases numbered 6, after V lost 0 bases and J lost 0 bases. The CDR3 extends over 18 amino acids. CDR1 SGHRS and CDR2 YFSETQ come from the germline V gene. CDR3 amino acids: CASSLAGWTSGNQETQYF. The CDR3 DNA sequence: TGCGCCAGCAGCTTGGCCGGGTGGACTAGCGGGAACCAAGAGACCCAGTACTTC.

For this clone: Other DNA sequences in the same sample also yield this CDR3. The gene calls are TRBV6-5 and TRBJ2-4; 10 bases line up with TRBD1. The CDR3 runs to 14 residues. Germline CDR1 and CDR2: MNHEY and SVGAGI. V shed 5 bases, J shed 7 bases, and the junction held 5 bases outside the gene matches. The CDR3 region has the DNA TGTGCCAGCAGTCCTGACAGGGGGCGGAACATTCAGTACTTC. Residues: CASSPDRGRNIQYF.

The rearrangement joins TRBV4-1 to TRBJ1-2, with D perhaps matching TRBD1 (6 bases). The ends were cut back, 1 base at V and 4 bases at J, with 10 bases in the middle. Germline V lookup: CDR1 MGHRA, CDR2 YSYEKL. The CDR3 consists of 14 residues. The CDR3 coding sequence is TGCGCCAGCAGCCAAGGACAGGACCTCTATGGCTACACCTTC. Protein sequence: CASSQGQDLYGYTF.

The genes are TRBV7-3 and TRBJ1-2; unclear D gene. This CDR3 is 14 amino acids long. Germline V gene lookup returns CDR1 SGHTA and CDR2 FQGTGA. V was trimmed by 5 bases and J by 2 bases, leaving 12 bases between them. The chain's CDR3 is CASSPGRHNYGYTF. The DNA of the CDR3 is TGTGCCAGCAGCCCCGGACGGCACAACTATGGCTACACCTTC.

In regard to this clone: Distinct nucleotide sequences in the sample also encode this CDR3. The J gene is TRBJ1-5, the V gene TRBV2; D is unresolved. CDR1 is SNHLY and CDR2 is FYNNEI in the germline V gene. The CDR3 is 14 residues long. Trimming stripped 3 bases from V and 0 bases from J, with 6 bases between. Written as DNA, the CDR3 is TGTGCCAGCAGTGAGTGGGGTAGCAATCAGCCCCAGCATTTT. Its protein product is CASSEWGSNQPQHF. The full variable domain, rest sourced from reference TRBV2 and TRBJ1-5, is EPEVTQTPSHQVTQMGQEVILRCVPISNHLYFYWYRQILGQKVEFLVSFYNNEISEKSEIFDDQFSVERPDGSNFTLKIRSTKLEDSAMYFCASSEWGSNQPQHFGDGTRLSIL.

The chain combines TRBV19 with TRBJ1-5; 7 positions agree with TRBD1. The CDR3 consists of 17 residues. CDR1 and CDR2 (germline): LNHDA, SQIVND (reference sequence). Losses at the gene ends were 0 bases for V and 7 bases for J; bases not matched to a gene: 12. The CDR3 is CASSIDRGQGVRQPQHF. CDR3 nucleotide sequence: TGTGCCAGTAGTATAGATCGGGGGCAGGGGGTCAGGCAGCCCCAGCATTTT.

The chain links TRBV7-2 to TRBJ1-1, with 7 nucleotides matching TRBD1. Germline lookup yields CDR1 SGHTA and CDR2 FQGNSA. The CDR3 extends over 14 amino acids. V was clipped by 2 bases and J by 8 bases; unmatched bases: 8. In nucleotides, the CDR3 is TGTGCCAGCAGCTTACAACCAGGGGGGGTGGAAGCTTTCTTT. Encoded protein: CASSLQPGGVEAFF. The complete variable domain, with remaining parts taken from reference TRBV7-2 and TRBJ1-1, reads GAGVSQSPSNKVTEKGKDVELRCDPISGHTALYWYRQSLGQGLEFLIYFQGNSAPDKSGLPSDRFSAERTGGSVSTLTIQRTQQEDSAVYLCASSLQPGGVEAFFGQGTRLTVV.

As DNA, the CDR3 is TGTGCCAGCAGACCAGACATTCTGCGCTCCTACGAGCAGTACTTC. Protein sequence: CASRPDILRSYEQYF. V is TRBV6-5 and J is TRBJ2-7; no reliable D call. CDR1 and CDR2 (germline): MNHEY, SVGAGI. Trimming took off 6 bases at V and 0 bases at J, with 15 bases between the two ends. This CDR3 is 15 amino acids long.

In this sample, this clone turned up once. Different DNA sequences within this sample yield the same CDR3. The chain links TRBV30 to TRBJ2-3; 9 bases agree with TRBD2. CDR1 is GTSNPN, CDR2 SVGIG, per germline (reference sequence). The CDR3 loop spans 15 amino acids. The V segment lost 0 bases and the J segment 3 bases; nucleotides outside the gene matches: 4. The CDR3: CAWSVLAGSTDTQYF. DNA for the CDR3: TGTGCCTGGAGTGTGCTAGCGGGGTCAACAGATACGCAGTATTTT. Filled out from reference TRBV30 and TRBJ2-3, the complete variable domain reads SQTIHQWPATLVQPVGSPLSLECTVEGTSNPNLYWYRQAAGRGLQLLFYSVGIGQISSEVPQNLSASRPQDRQFILSSKKLLLSDSGFYLCAWSVLAGSTDTQYFGPGTRLTVL.

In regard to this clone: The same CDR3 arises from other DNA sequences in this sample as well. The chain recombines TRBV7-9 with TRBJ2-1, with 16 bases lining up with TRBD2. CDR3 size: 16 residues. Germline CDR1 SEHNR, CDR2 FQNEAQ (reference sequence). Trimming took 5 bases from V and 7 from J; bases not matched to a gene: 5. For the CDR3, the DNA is TGTGCCAGCAGCCCCCCGGGACTAGCGGGGGGGAATGAGCAGTTCTTC. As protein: CASSPPGLAGGNEQFF.

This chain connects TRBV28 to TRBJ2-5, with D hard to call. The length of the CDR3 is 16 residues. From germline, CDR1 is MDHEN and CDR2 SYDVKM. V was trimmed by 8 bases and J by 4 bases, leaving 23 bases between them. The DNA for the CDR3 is TGTGCCAGCGCCCCCCCACGAGGAAAATGGGGAGAGACCCAGTACTTC. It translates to CASAPPRGKWGETQYF.

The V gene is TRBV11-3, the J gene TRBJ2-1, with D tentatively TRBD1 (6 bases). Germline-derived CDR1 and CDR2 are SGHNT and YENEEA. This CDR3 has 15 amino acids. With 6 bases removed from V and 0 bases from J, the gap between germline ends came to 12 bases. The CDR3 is CASSLQGLSYNEQFF. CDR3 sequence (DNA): TGTGCCAGCAGTTTACAGGGCCTCTCCTACAATGAGCAGTTCTTC. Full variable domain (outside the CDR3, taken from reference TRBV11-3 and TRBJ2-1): EAGVVQSPRYKIIEKKQPVAFWCNPISGHNTLYWYLQNLGQGPELLIRYENEEAVDDSQLPKDRFSAERLKGVDSTLKIQPAELGDSAVYLCASSLQGLSYNEQFFGPGTRLTVL.

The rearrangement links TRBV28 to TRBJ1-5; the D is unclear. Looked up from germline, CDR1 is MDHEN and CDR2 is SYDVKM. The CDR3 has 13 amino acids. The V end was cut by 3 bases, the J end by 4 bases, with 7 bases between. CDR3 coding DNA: TGTGCCAGCAGTTTCCCAAGGAATCAGCCCCAGCATTTT. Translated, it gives CASSFPRNQPQHF.

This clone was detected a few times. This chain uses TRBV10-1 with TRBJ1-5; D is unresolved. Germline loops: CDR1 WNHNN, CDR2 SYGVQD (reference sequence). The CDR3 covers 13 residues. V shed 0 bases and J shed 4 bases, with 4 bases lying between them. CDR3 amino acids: CASSESKNQPQHF. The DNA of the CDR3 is TGCGCCAGCAGTGAGTCGAAGAATCAGCCCCAGCATTTT.

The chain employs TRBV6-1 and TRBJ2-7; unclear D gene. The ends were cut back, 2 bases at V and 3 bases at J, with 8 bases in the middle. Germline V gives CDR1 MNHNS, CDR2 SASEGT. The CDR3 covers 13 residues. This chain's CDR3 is CASSERRSYEQYF. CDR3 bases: TGTGCCAGCAGTGAACGACGGAGCTACGAGCAGTACTTC.

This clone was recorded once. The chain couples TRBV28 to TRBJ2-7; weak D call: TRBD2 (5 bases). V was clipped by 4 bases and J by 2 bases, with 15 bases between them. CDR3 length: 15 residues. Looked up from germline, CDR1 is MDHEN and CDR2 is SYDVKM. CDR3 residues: CASSYLDGITYEQYF. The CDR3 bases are TGTGCCAGCAGTTATCTCGACGGGATTACCTACGAGCAGTACTTC.

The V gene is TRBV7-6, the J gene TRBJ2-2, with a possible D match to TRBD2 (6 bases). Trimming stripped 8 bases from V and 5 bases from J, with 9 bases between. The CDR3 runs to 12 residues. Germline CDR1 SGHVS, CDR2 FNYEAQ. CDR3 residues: CASGGGTGELFF. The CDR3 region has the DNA TGTGCCAGCGGGGGAGGAACCGGGGAGCTGTTTTTT.

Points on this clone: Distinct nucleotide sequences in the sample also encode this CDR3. For the CDR3, the DNA is TGTGCCAGCAGTGAGGACAGGGGGTATAATTCACCCCTCCACTTT. Translation gives CASSEDRGYNSPLHF. The gene calls are TRBV25-1 and TRBJ1-6; 10 positions agree with TRBD1. The V gene's germline CDR1 is MGHDK and CDR2 SYGVNS. The CDR3 has 15 residues. The trim removed 3 bases at V and 4 bases at J, leaving 0 bases unmatched. The full variable domain, completed using reference TRBV25-1 and TRBJ1-6, is EADIYQTPRYLVIGTGKKITLECSQTMGHDKMYWYQQDPGMELHLIHYSYGVNSTEKGDLSSESTVSRIRTEHFPLTLESARPSHTSQYLCASSEDRGYNSPLHFGNGTRLTVT.

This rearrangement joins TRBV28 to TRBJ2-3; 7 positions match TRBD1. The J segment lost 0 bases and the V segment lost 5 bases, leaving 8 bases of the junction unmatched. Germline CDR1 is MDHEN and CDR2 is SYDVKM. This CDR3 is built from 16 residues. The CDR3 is CASSPRQGSSTDTQYF. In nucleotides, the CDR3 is TGTGCCAGCAGTCCGCGACAGGGATCTAGCACAGATACGCAGTATTTT. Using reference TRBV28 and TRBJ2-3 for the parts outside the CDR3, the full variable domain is DVKVTQSSRYLVKRTGEKVFLECVQDMDHENMFWYRQDPGLGLRLIYFSYDVKMKEKGDIPEGYSVSREKKERFSLILESASTNQTSMYLCASSPRQGSSTDTQYFGPGTRLTVL.

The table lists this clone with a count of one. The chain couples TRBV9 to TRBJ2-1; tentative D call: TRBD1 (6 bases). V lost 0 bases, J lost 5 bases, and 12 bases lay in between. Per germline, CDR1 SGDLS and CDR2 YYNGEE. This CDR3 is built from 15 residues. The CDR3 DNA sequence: TGTGCCAGCAGCGTAGATCCAGGGGCGAACAATGAGCAGTTCTTC. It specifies CASSVDPGANNEQFF.

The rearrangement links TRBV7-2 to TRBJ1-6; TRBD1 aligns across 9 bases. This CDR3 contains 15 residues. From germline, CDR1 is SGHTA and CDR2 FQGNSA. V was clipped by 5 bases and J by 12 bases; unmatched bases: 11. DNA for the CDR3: TGTGCCAGCAGCCCCATGACAGGGGGGGGTTTACCCCTCCACTTT. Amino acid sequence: CASSPMTGGGLPLHF.

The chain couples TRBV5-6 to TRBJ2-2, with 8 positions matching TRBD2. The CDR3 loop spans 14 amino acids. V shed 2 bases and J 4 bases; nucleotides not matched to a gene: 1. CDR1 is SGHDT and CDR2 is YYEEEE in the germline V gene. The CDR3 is CASSFGRGTGELFF. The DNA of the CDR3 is TGTGCCAGCAGCTTCGGGAGGGGCACCGGGGAGCTGTTTTTT.

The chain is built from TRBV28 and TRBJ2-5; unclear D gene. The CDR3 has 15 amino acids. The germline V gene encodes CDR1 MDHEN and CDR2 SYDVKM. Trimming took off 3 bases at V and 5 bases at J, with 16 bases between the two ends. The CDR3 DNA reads TGTGCCAGCAGTTTGCCCCGTTCAAACGGGGAGACCCAGTACTTC. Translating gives CASSLPRSNGETQYF.

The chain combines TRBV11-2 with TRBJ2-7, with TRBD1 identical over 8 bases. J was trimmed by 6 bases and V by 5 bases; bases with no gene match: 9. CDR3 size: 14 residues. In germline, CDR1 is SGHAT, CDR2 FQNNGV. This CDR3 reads CASSLTGGTGEQYF. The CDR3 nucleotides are TGTGCCAGCAGCCTCACAGGGGGAACAGGCGAGCAGTACTTC. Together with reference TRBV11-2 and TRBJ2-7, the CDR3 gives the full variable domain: EAGVAQSPRYKIIEKRQSVAFWCNPISGHATLYWYQQILGQGPKLLIQFQNNGVVDDSQLPKDRFSAERLKGVDSTLKIQPAKLEDSAVYLCASSLTGGTGEQYFGPGTRLTVT.